The 31 T cell receptor beta chains below all came from one sample that was sequenced in a study of blood T cell repertoires in COVID-19. The protocol was immunoSEQ multiplex PCR, while the TCRdb copy is restricted to in-frame clones and leaves out a portion. This sample carries 140,000 to 150,000 clones, 75% to 85% of them seen once, and the ten largest clones take 5%. The sequencing input was peripheral blood. These receptors were collected from a woman in her 50s with acute or convalescent COVID-19.

The chain carries TRBV28 and TRBJ1-4; 8 bases align to TRBD1. CDR3 length equals 13 residues. V shed 9 bases, J shed 7 bases, and the junction held 7 bases outside the gene matches. CDR1 and CDR2 from the germline V gene are MDHEN and SYDVKM. The CDR3 sequence: CASRAGGSEKLFF. The CDR3 DNA reads TGTGCCAGTAGGGCAGGGGGCTCTGAAAAACTGTTTTTT.

This chain joins TRBV4-2 and TRBJ2-7, with 9 bases identical to TRBD2. Germline CDR1 reads LGHNA; CDR2 reads YNFKEQ. CDR3 length: 16 residues. The ends lost 0 bases at V and 2 bases at J; junction bases unmatched: 5. The CDR3 region has the DNA TGTGCCAGCAGCCAAGATTTCAGCGGGGGGACCTACGAGCAGTACTTC. Amino acid sequence: CASSQDFSGGTYEQYF.

V is TRBV18 and J is TRBJ1-2; D gene uncertain. The CDR3 runs 15 residues. From germline, CDR1 is KGHSH and CDR2 LQKENI. V was clipped by 3 bases and J by 2 bases, with 13 bases between them. The CDR3 DNA follows: TGTGCCAGCTCACCCGGAGGTCGGGCGAACTATGGCTACACCTTC. Protein sequence: CASSPGGRANYGYTF.

V and J are TRBV7-2 and TRBJ2-3, with 9 bases identical to TRBD2. The germline V gene encodes CDR1 SGHTA and CDR2 FQGNSA. The CDR3 totals 16 residues. The V segment lost 5 bases and the J segment 6 bases; nucleotides outside the gene matches: 12. The CDR3 DNA reads TGTGCCAGCAGCCGCTTAAGCGGGGGGCCTTCGGATACGCAGTATTTT. It yields the protein CASSRLSGGPSDTQYF.

This chain uses TRBV6-1 with TRBJ2-5; 10 bases map to TRBD2. Germline CDR1 is MNHNS and CDR2 is SASEGT. The CDR3 totals 16 residues. With 3 bases clipped from V and 1 base from J, the junction kept 5 bases outside the gene matches. CDR3 amino acids: CASSDRASGGQETQYF. The CDR3, as DNA: TGTGCCAGCAGTGACAGGGCTAGCGGGGGCCAAGAGACCCAGTACTTC.

This chain connects TRBV18 to TRBJ2-5; TRBD1 is a possible D gene (6 bases). Germline CDR1 KGHSH, CDR2 LQKENI. The CDR3 consists of 16 residues. Trimming removed 0 bases from V and 4 bases from J, with 15 bases in between. The CDR3 reads CASSPPRGGHGETQYF. Written as DNA, the CDR3 is TGTGCCAGCTCACCACCAAGAGGGGGACATGGAGAGACCCAGTACTTC.

This clone was detected once. The rearrangement uses TRBV9 and TRBJ1-6, with D hard to call. This CDR3 has 16 amino acids. With 0 bases removed from V and 10 bases from J, the gap between germline ends came to 17 bases. Germline CDR1 SGDLS, CDR2 YYNGEE. The CDR3 sequence: CASSVEWGGARSPLHF. For the CDR3, the DNA is TGTGCCAGCAGCGTAGAGTGGGGAGGTGCGCGGTCACCCCTCCACTTT. Complete variable domain (other parts from reference TRBV9 and TRBJ1-6): DSGVTQTPKHLITATGQRVTLRCSPRSGDLSVYWYQQSLDQGLQFLIQYYNGEERAKGNILERFSAQQFPDLHSELNLSSLELGDSALYFCASSVEWGGARSPLHFGNGTRLTVT.

The J gene is TRBJ1-5, the V gene TRBV12-5, with D tentatively TRBD1 (6 bases). The ends were cut back, 6 bases at V and 4 bases at J, with 10 bases in the middle. The CDR3 extends over 13 amino acids. The germline gives CDR1 LGHNT, CDR2 FRNRAP. The CDR3 DNA follows: TGTGCTAGTGGACAGGGTGGAAATCAGCCCCAGCATTTT. Translating it yields CASGQGGNQPQHF.

This clone was observed a few times. The chain is built from TRBV4-1 and TRBJ2-1, with TRBD2 matching over 9 bases. This CDR3 is built from 17 residues. V dropped 0 bases and J dropped 4; count of bases not matched to a gene: 7. Germline CDR1 is MGHRA and CDR2 is YSYEKL. CDR3 protein: CASSQDGASGVYNEQFF. The CDR3 coding sequence is TGCGCCAGCAGCCAAGATGGGGCTAGCGGGGTATACAATGAGCAGTTCTTC.

The CDR3 DNA is TGTGCCAGCAGCTTAGCTGGGACACTTAACTATGGCTACACCTTC. This sequence encodes CASSLAGTLNYGYTF. The genes are TRBV7-8 and TRBJ1-2; tentatively, D is TRBD1 (6 bases). The V and J ends lost 0 bases and 1 base respectively, with 9 bases between them. Germline-derived CDR1 and CDR2 are SGHVS and FQNEAQ. The CDR3 totals 15 residues.

J is TRBJ1-2 and V is TRBV11-2; no definite D call. Trimming removed 5 bases from V and 10 bases from J, with 14 bases in between. Germline V lookup: CDR1 SGHAT, CDR2 FQNNGV. The CDR3 has 12 amino acids. Here the CDR3 DNA reads TGTGCCAGCAGCGTAGGGAGTTCCCTCTACACCTTC. As protein: CASSVGSSLYTF.

The chain uses TRBV6-5 and TRBJ1-5, with TRBD1 as a possible D gene (6 bases). Germline V gives CDR1 MNHEY, CDR2 SVGAGI. The germline V and J ends were trimmed by 2 bases and 6 bases, with 11 bases remaining between them. This CDR3 is 14 amino acids long. CDR3 amino acids: CASSYMGAGQPQHF. The CDR3 DNA is TGTGCCAGCAGTTACATGGGGGCTGGTCAGCCCCAGCATTTT.

The count of this clone is one. The rearrangement uses TRBV7-9 and TRBJ1-2; D gene unclear. The CDR3 covers 13 residues. V dropped 4 bases and J dropped 5 bases, with 11 bases sitting between them. From germline, CDR1 is SEHNR and CDR2 FQNEAQ (reference sequence). CDR3: CASSSTSDYGYTF. CDR3 DNA sequence: TGTGCCAGCAGCTCCACGAGCGATTATGGCTACACCTTC.

The chain is built from TRBV13 and TRBJ1-3, with 9 bases that match TRBD1. The V gene's germline CDR1 is PRHDT and CDR2 FYEKMQ (reference sequence). CDR3 length: 16 residues. J was trimmed by 9 bases and V by 4 bases; bases with no gene match: 13. CDR3 residues: CASSSTSTGTGITIYF. In DNA, the CDR3 is TGTGCCAGCAGCTCCACGTCGACCGGGACAGGGATCACCATATATTTT.

In nucleotides, the CDR3 is TGTGCCTGGAGGGATGGGCTGGCTAATGAAAAACTGTTTTTT. This sequence encodes CAWRDGLANEKLFF. The chain employs TRBV30 and TRBJ1-4, with D unresolved. Trimming stripped 3 bases from V and 3 bases from J, with 11 bases between. CDR3 size: 14 residues. Germline lookup yields CDR1 GTSNPN and CDR2 SVGIG (reference sequence).

J is TRBJ2-5 and V is TRBV5-1; perhaps TRBD1 as D (6 bases). The germline V and J ends were trimmed by 4 bases and 2 bases, with 15 bases remaining between them. Germline V CDR1 and CDR2: SGHRS, YFSETQ. The CDR3 sequence is 15 residues long. The DNA for the CDR3 is TGCGCCAGCAGCCTGATCCAGGGGCGGCAAGAGACCCAGTACTTC. As protein: CASSLIQGRQETQYF.

The genes are TRBV24-1 and TRBJ2-3; perhaps TRBD2 as D (6 bases). V gave up 6 bases and J gave up 5 bases, with 14 bases separating them. The CDR3 spans 14 residues. Germline V gene sequence: CDR1 KGHDR, CDR2 SFDVKD. The CDR3 is CATSSGSSVDTQYF. CDR3 coding DNA: TGTGCCACCAGTTCCGGGAGCTCAGTAGATACGCAGTATTTT.

This clone was detected a few times. The CDR3 DNA is TGTGCCAGCAGTTCCCAGGGGGACGGAAACACCATATATTTT. This translates into CASSSQGDGNTIYF. V usage is TRBV6-2 or TRBV6-3 and J usage is TRBJ1-3; 7 bases align to TRBD1. This CDR3 is 14 amino acids long. The germline V gene encodes CDR1 MNHEY and CDR2 SVGEGT. V lost 4 bases and J lost 4; bases outside the gene matches: 4.

This rearrangement joins TRBV28 to TRBJ1-6; D is possibly TRBD1 (6 bases). The V gene's germline CDR1 is MDHEN and CDR2 SYDVKM. The CDR3 extends over 15 amino acids. Trimming took 7 bases from V and 7 from J, leaving 17 bases between them. The CDR3 spells CASIKGGAGNSPLHF. In DNA form, the CDR3 reads TGTGCCAGCATAAAAGGGGGGGCGGGGAATTCACCCCTCCACTTT.

V is TRBV6-5 and J is TRBJ1-6; D perhaps matches TRBD1 (5 bases). The CDR3 has 16 amino acids. Germline V gene data show CDR1 as MNHEY and CDR2 as SVGAGI. Trimming left V 0 bases short and J 10 bases short, with 16 bases between. The CDR3 here is CASSYSPSGGESPLHF. The CDR3 DNA sequence: TGTGCCAGCAGTTACTCCCCATCCGGGGGAGAATCACCCCTCCACTTT.

This clone has more than one count but fewer than ten. The chain combines TRBV2 with TRBJ2-1; no definite D call. This CDR3 spans 13 amino acids. Trimming removed 5 bases at V and 5 bases at J, with 10 bases between. In germline, CDR1 is SNHLY, CDR2 FYNNEI. The CDR3: CASSFGSNNEQFF. Written as DNA, the CDR3 is TGTGCCAGCAGTTTTGGCTCGAACAATGAGCAGTTCTTC.

The rearrangement joins TRBV4-1 to TRBJ2-6, with D possibly matching TRBD2 (5 bases). This CDR3 comprises 20 residues. Germline loops: CDR1 MGHRA, CDR2 YSYEKL. Trimming removed 0 bases from V and 0 bases from J, with 18 bases in between. This chain's CDR3 is CASSQDLERVGSSGANVLTF. Here the CDR3 DNA reads TGCGCCAGCAGCCAAGATTTAGAGAGAGTAGGGAGCTCTGGGGCCAACGTCCTGACTTTC.

The CDR3 nucleotides read TGTGCCAGCAGTCCTTCGATGGGCCCCACCGGGGAGCTGTTTTTT. This codes for CASSPSMGPTGELFF. The chain employs TRBV27 and TRBJ2-2; D remains ambiguous. V lost 5 bases and J 4 bases, leaving 14 bases between the germline ends. This CDR3 spans 15 amino acids. CDR1 and CDR2 (germline): MNHEY, SMNVEV (reference sequence).

The rearrangement uses TRBV18 and TRBJ1-1; tentative D call: TRBD1 (6 bases). V was clipped by 3 bases and J by 0 bases, with 17 bases between them. The germline gives CDR1 KGHSH, CDR2 LQKENI. CDR3 length: 17 amino acids. CDR3 loop: CASSPPGQLTMNTEAFF. CDR3 nucleotides: TGTGCCAGCTCACCGCCTGGACAGCTCACTATGAACACTGAAGCTTTCTTT.

This chain joins TRBV6-5 and TRBJ2-2; the match to TRBD1 covers 10 bases. The germline CDR1 and CDR2 sequences are MNHEY and SVGAGI. V shed 5 bases and J 3 bases; nucleotides not matched to a gene: 3. The CDR3 is made up of 15 amino acids. The CDR3, as DNA: TGTGCCAGCAGTCGACAGGGGGCAGACACCGGGGAGCTGTTTTTT. This translates into CASSRQGADTGELFF.

This clone was counted a single time. The CDR3 bases are TGTGCCAGCAGCTTAAATGTGCCCGGGGTAGATACGCAGTATTTT. Translation: CASSLNVPGVDTQYF. The J gene is TRBJ2-3, the V gene TRBV7-2, with D possibly TRBD2 on 5 matching bases. Per the germline V gene, CDR1 is SGHTA and CDR2 is FQGNSA. This CDR3 comprises 15 residues. Trimming cost V 2 bases and J 5 bases, with 14 bases left between them.

This chain links TRBV7-9 with TRBJ1-5; D unclear. V lost 4 bases and J 0 bases, leaving 13 bases between the germline ends. This CDR3 is 16 amino acids long. Germline-derived CDR1 and CDR2 are SEHNR and FQNEAQ (reference sequence). The CDR3 sequence is CASSSPGLGSNQPQHF. As DNA, the CDR3 is TGTGCCAGCAGCTCCCCGGGATTGGGTAGCAATCAGCCCCAGCATTTT. Combining the CDR3 with reference TRBV7-9 and TRBJ1-5 gives the whole variable domain DTGVSQNPRHKITKRGQNVTFRCDPISEHNRLYWYRQTLGQGPEFLTYFQNEAQLEKSRLLSDRFSAERPKGSFSTLEIQRTEQGDSAMYLCASSSPGLGSNQPQHFGDGTRLSIL.

This clone was seen a single time. This chain uses TRBV7-2 with TRBJ1-2; D unresolved. V was trimmed by 4 bases and J by 5 bases, leaving 17 bases between them. Germline CDR1 and CDR2: SGHTA and FQGNSA. This CDR3 is 15 amino acids long. The CDR3 spells CASSSPRALIYGYTF. The CDR3 region has the DNA TGTGCCAGCAGCTCCCCGAGGGCATTGATATATGGCTACACCTTC. Variable domain in full (rest from reference TRBV7-2 and TRBJ1-2): GAGVSQSPSNKVTEKGKDVELRCDPISGHTALYWYRQSLGQGLEFLIYFQGNSAPDKSGLPSDRFSAERTGGSVSTLTIQRTQQEDSAVYLCASSSPRALIYGYTFGSGTRLTVV.

The chain carries TRBV5-1 and TRBJ1-6; tentative D call: TRBD1 (6 bases). This CDR3 is 17 amino acids long. V dropped 3 bases and J dropped 7 bases, with 20 bases sitting between them. From germline, CDR1 is SGHRS and CDR2 YFSETQ. The CDR3 nucleotides are TGCGCCAGCAGCTCCAGGACAGTCGGAGAACTAAATTCACCCCTCCACTTT. Encoded protein: CASSSRTVGELNSPLHF.

The V and J genes are TRBV29-1 and TRBJ1-4; D might be TRBD1 (5 bases). Trimming removed 5 bases at V and 6 bases at J, with 16 bases between. CDR1 and CDR2 (germline): SQVTM, ANQGSEA. The CDR3 spans 14 residues. Here the CDR3 DNA reads TGCAGCGTTCTTCAGGGAGGGGCTGATGAAAAACTGTTTTTT. As protein: CSVLQGGADEKLFF.

This chain links TRBV28 with TRBJ2-5, with 10 positions matching TRBD2. The germline V gene has CDR1 MDHEN and CDR2 SYDVKM. The V segment lost 7 bases and the J segment 5 bases; nucleotides outside the gene matches: 7. There are 14 residues in the CDR3. CDR3 residues: CASTRAGGSETQYF. The CDR3 coding sequence is TGTGCCAGCACTAGAGCGGGGGGGTCCGAGACCCAGTACTTC.